The source of this T cell receptor (beta chain) is a study of regulatory T cells in long-lasting Graves disease. CDR3-region Arm-PCR and iRepertoire HTBI primers produced the TCR beta libraries. Via MiXCR, TCRdb re-called the multiplex PCR reads, giving one row per CDR3 protein. Of fewer than 450,000 distinct CDR3 sequences in the sample, under 25% were seen once. V lost 5 bases to trimming and J lost 1 base; unmatched junction nucleotides: 4. There are 15 residues in the CDR3. CDR1 and CDR2 (germline): SEHNR, FQNEAQ (reference sequence). Noted time point: persistent/refractory GD, antithyroid drugs over 5 years with positive TRAb. With RNA extracted from PBMCs as input, the TCR library was made.

The TCR sequence derives from a female donor with Graves disease. The rearrangement uses TRBV7-9 and TRBJ2-5; TRBD2 matches 10 bases. Sequenced here: peripheral blood mononuclear cells (PBMCs), sampled when the disease was refractory, from a patient treated with antithyroid drugs. CDR3 loop: CASSVSGRPQETQYF. The CDR3, as DNA: TGTGCCAGCAGCGTTAGCGGGAGGCCCCAAGAGACCCAGTACTTC.